The following is a TCR beta chain sequence with its context. Antigen specificity is unknown. V lost 1 base to trimming and J lost 0 bases, with 10 bases between them. CDR3 length equals 14 residues. Looked up from germline, CDR1 is DFQATT and CDR2 is SNEGSKA (reference sequence). The data belong to a study of blood T cells in healthy people across ages. Aged about 6 to 90, donors were systemically healthy Caucasians from Russia. The study's findings and limits: A conclusive naive versus antigen-experienced comparison was prevented by the unsorted PBMCs. Aged donors had fewer naive CD4+ cells and lower diversity than long-lived donors.

A second about 7 to 12 cycle PCR used barcoded and J-beta primers. TCRdb passed the 5' RACE reads through MiXCR, listing each CDR3 protein once. This table holds 700,000 to 950,000 distinct CDR3 sequences, 43% found once. The clonotype originates from a woman aged 55-75 years in good health. The V call is TRBV20-1, the J call TRBJ2-7; D call uncertain. The sequenced sample was blood. The CDR3 is CSARAIGYSYEQYF. The DNA for the CDR3 is TGCAGTGCTAGAGCTATTGGCTACTCCTACGAGCAGTACTTC.